A single sample is the source of the 27 T cell receptor beta chains below, sequenced in a study of T cell changes during pregnancy in multiple sclerosis. Profiling relied on immunoSEQ multiplex PCR, and the TCRdb table lists in-frame clones only, not all of them. The table has fewer than 75,000 clones, more than 85% seen once. The sequenced sample was peripheral blood, obtained after pregnancy. These receptors came from a female donor in good health, enrolled as a control in a pregnancy study.

J is TRBJ1-2 and V is TRBV6-4, with D unclear. Germline lookup yields CDR1 MRHNA and CDR2 SNTAGT. The V and J ends lost 3 bases and 8 bases respectively, with 4 bases between them. This CDR3 is built from 10 residues. CDR3 protein: CASSEAGYTF. The CDR3 DNA is TGTGCCAGCAGTGAGGCCGGCTACACCTTC.

The V and J genes are TRBV5-4 and TRBJ2-7; 11 nucleotides agree with TRBD2. V lost 5 bases, J lost 3 bases, and 7 bases stayed unmatched. The CDR3 sequence is 15 residues long. Germline V gene lookup returns CDR1 SGHNT and CDR2 YYREEE (reference sequence). For the CDR3, the DNA is TGTGCCAGCAGACAAGCGGGACTAGCGGACTACGAGCAGTACTTC. Translation: CASRQAGLADYEQYF.

The chain couples TRBV5-1 to TRBJ1-2, with a weak D call TRBD1 (5 bases). The CDR3 has 12 residues. Germline values: CDR1 SGHRS, CDR2 YFSETQ. V was trimmed by 1 base and J by 4 bases, leaving 5 bases between them. CDR3 sequence reads: CASSLTGYGYTF. The CDR3 DNA follows: TGCGCCAGCAGCTTGACAGGCTATGGCTACACCTTC.

This clone was counted a single time. The CDR3: CASSFGRQETQYF. The CDR3 nucleotides read TGTGCCAGCAGTTTTGGGCGCCAAGAGACCCAGTACTTC. The rearrangement links TRBV28 to TRBJ2-5; D call uncertain. Trimming cost V 3 bases and J 1 base, with 6 bases left between them. The CDR3 sequence is 13 residues long. Looked up from germline, CDR1 is MDHEN and CDR2 is SYDVKM.

In this sample, this clone turned up a few times. The rearrangement uses TRBV7-3 and TRBJ1-1, with TRBD1 identical over 8 bases. The V gene's germline CDR1 is SGHTA and CDR2 FQGTGA. The CDR3 extends over 15 amino acids. Trimming took 4 bases from V and 3 from J; bases not matched to a gene: 7. The CDR3, as DNA: TGTGCCAGCAGCTCTTCCGGGACAGGCCACACTGAAGCTTTCTTT. The encoded protein is CASSSSGTGHTEAFF. Full variable domain (remainder filled in from reference TRBV7-3 and TRBJ1-1): GAGVSQTPSNKVTEKGKYVELRCDPISGHTALYWYRQSLGQGPEFLIYFQGTGAADDSGLPNDRFFAVRPEGSVSTLKIQRTERGDSAVYLCASSSSGTGHTEAFFGQGTRLTVV.

The chain employs TRBV7-7 and TRBJ2-2; D is undetermined. Germline assignment: CDR1 SSHAT and CDR2 FNYEAQ (reference sequence). Trimming cost V 5 bases and J 3 bases, with 10 bases left between them. The CDR3 spans 14 residues. The CDR3 nucleotides are TGTGCCAGCAGCCCTGGGCTCTACACCGGGGAGCTGTTTTTT. Translated: CASSPGLYTGELFF.

This rearrangement joins TRBV7-6 to TRBJ2-1; 9 bases are a match to TRBD1. Germline CDR1 is SGHVS and CDR2 is FNYEAQ. This CDR3 spans 13 amino acids. With 5 bases clipped from V and 8 bases from J, the junction kept 4 bases outside the gene matches. The CDR3 DNA follows: TGTGCCAGCAGCGGGACAGGGAGGGATGAGCAGTTCTTC. Translated: CASSGTGRDEQFF.

This clone was seen just once. This sequence joins TRBV5-1 and TRBJ2-2; D is ambiguous. CDR1 and CDR2 (germline): SGHRS, YFSETQ. The CDR3 runs to 15 residues. V was clipped by 3 bases and J by 0 bases, with 9 bases between them. CDR3 DNA: TGCGCCAGCAGCTCCGTGGCCTCGAACACCGGGGAGCTGTTTTTT. This gives the protein CASSSVASNTGELFF.

This clone was seen only a few times. The V call is TRBV28, the J call TRBJ1-2; tentative D call: TRBD1 (6 bases). The CDR3 length is 14 residues. Germline-derived CDR1 and CDR2 are MDHEN and SYDVKM. V shed 3 bases and J shed 4 bases, with 12 bases lying between them. CDR3 coding DNA: TGTGCCAGCAGTTTGTCAGGCAGGGGCTATGGCTACACCTTC. Residues: CASSLSGRGYGYTF.

The rearrangement links TRBV6-6 to TRBJ1-1; TRBD1 is a possible D gene (6 bases). Germline V gives CDR1 MNHNY, CDR2 SVGAGI (reference sequence). This CDR3 comprises 13 residues. Deletions cut 6 bases from V and 5 bases from J, with 13 bases between. Here the CDR3 DNA reads TGTGCCAGCAGCCAACAAGGGGGAACTGAAGCTTTCTTT. It is translated as CASSQQGGTEAFF.

The gene calls are TRBV7-9 and TRBJ2-1, with TRBD2 matching 11 bases. Germline V CDR1 and CDR2: SEHNR, FQNEAQ (reference sequence). The length of the CDR3 is 15 residues. J gave up 4 bases and V 5 bases, and 4 bases lay outside the gene matches. CDR3 sequence reads: CASSLSGRAYNEQFF. Written as DNA, the CDR3 is TGTGCCAGCAGCCTTAGCGGGAGGGCTTACAATGAGCAGTTCTTC.

This chain links TRBV6-5 with TRBJ1-5; D might be TRBD1 (6 bases). The CDR3 totals 15 residues. Germline V CDR1 and CDR2: MNHEY, SVGAGI. The V end was cut by 6 bases, the J end by 0 bases, with 12 bases between. As DNA, the CDR3 is TGTGCCAGCAGACCCGGGACAAATAGCAATCAGCCCCAGCATTTT. It specifies CASRPGTNSNQPQHF.

The chain employs TRBV6-6 and TRBJ1-6; TRBD1 aligns across 8 bases. The CDR3 runs to 16 residues. The V segment lost 5 bases and the J segment 4 bases; nucleotides outside the gene matches: 7. Germline V lookup: CDR1 MNHNY, CDR2 SVGAGI (reference sequence). For the CDR3, the DNA is TGTGCCAGCAGTCCTGGACAGGGACCTTATAATTCACCCCTCCACTTT. Its translation: CASSPGQGPYNSPLHF.

The CDR3 protein is CASSFVARTYEQYF. The CDR3 DNA is TGTGCCAGCAGCTTTGTAGCGAGGACCTACGAGCAGTACTTC. The chain links TRBV11-2 to TRBJ2-7; a weak D match, TRBD2 (5 bases). The germline V gene encodes CDR1 SGHAT and CDR2 FQNNGV. Trimming removed 3 bases at V and 2 bases at J, with 11 bases between. This CDR3 has 14 residues.

V usage is TRBV11-2 and J usage is TRBJ2-7; 8 nucleotides agree with TRBD1. There are 15 residues in the CDR3. After removal of 5 bases from V and 4 bases from J, the junction contained 10 bases not matched to a gene. The germline V gene encodes CDR1 SGHAT and CDR2 FQNNGV. The CDR3 DNA is TGTGCCAGCAGCCCCACAGGGGGTATCGGTTACGAGCAGTACTTC. Protein sequence: CASSPTGGIGYEQYF. Using reference TRBV11-2 and TRBJ2-7 for the parts outside the CDR3, the full variable domain is EAGVAQSPRYKIIEKRQSVAFWCNPISGHATLYWYQQILGQGPKLLIQFQNNGVVDDSQLPKDRFSAERLKGVDSTLKIQPAKLEDSAVYLCASSPTGGIGYEQYFGPGTRLTVT.

The rearrangement uses TRBV28 and TRBJ2-1; 12 positions match TRBD2. The CDR3 has 17 residues. Trimming removed 7 bases from V and 3 bases from J; junction bases left unmatched: 10. Looked up from germline, CDR1 is MDHEN and CDR2 is SYDVKM. CDR3 protein: CASNHLGTSGYYNEQFF. The CDR3 DNA sequence: TGTGCCAGCAACCATTTAGGGACTAGCGGGTACTACAATGAGCAGTTCTTC.

The rearrangement uses TRBV27 and TRBJ1-4, with unresolved D. CDR1 and CDR2 (germline): MNHEY, SMNVEV (reference sequence). Deletions cut 4 bases from V and 6 bases from J, with 15 bases between. The CDR3 contains 15 residues. This CDR3 is CASSSPASRDEKLFF. The DNA for the CDR3 is TGTGCCAGCAGTTCACCGGCCTCACGGGATGAAAAACTGTTTTTT.

The rearrangement joins TRBV10-3 to TRBJ1-1; no definite D call. The germline CDR1 and CDR2 sequences are ENHRY and SYGVKD. This CDR3 spans 15 amino acids. The V end was cut by 4 bases, the J end by 3 bases, with 15 bases between. The CDR3 nucleotides are TGTGCCATCAGTGGTACGCTGGTCGGAGACACTGAAGCTTTCTTT. Residues: CAISGTLVGDTEAFF.

The genes are TRBV5-1 and TRBJ1-1; 10 nucleotides agree with TRBD1. Germline CDR1 and CDR2: SGHRS and YFSETQ. J was trimmed by 4 bases and V by 0 bases; bases with no gene match: 3. The CDR3 runs 15 residues. In nucleotides, the CDR3 is TGCGCCAGCAGCTTGGAATGGACAGGGGGCACTGAAGCTTTCTTT. Translating gives CASSLEWTGGTEAFF.

The J gene is TRBJ2-6, the V gene TRBV19; the D is unclear. The CDR3 extends over 18 amino acids. Per the germline V gene, CDR1 is LNHDA and CDR2 is SQIVND (reference sequence). The V and J ends lost 1 base and 2 bases respectively, with 15 bases between them. CDR3 protein: CASSIVPGLLTGANVLTF. The CDR3 DNA reads as TGTGCCAGTAGTATAGTTCCAGGTTTGCTAACTGGGGCCAACGTCCTGACTTTC.

In its sample, this clone was seen once. The V call is TRBV7-2, the J call TRBJ2-3; D call uncertain. The CDR3 runs 14 residues. CDR1 and CDR2 from the germline V gene are SGHTA and FQGNSA. V lost 5 bases, J lost 1 base, and 10 bases lay in between. CDR3: CASSPPRGTDTQYF. The CDR3, as DNA: TGTGCCAGCAGCCCCCCCCGGGGCACAGATACGCAGTATTTT.

CDR3 nucleotide sequence: TGTGCCAGCATACGAGCCGGACAGGGGTACACCTACGAGCAGTACTTC. This gives the protein CASIRAGQGYTYEQYF. This rearrangement joins TRBV28 to TRBJ2-7, with 9 nucleotides matching TRBD1. The CDR3 is 16 residues long. With V trimmed by 7 bases and J by 2 bases, 12 bases remained unmatched. Looked up from germline, CDR1 is MDHEN and CDR2 is SYDVKM. Full variable domain (missing parts from reference TRBV28 and TRBJ2-7): DVKVTQSSRYLVKRTGEKVFLECVQDMDHENMFWYRQDPGLGLRLIYFSYDVKMKEKGDIPEGYSVSREKKERFSLILESASTNQTSMYLCASIRAGQGYTYEQYFGPGTRLTVT.

The chain is built from TRBV9 and TRBJ2-5; 12 bases agree with TRBD2. This CDR3 is 15 amino acids long. V lost 3 bases and J lost 5; bases outside the gene matches: 5. Per germline, CDR1 SGDLS and CDR2 YYNGEE. In DNA form, the CDR3 reads TGTGCCAGCAGCGAGACTAGCGGGAGTTGGGAGACCCAGTACTTC. Translated: CASSETSGSWETQYF.

This clone occurred once. The V and J genes are TRBV10-3 and TRBJ2-1; 8 bases are a match to TRBD1. This CDR3 contains 13 residues. Germline V gene data show CDR1 as ENHRY and CDR2 as SYGVKD. The J segment lost 9 bases and the V segment lost 6 bases, leaving 7 bases of the junction unmatched. CDR3 in amino acids: CAISSDRVVEQFF. CDR3 DNA: TGTGCCATCAGCTCGGACAGGGTGGTTGAGCAGTTCTTC.

The chain's CDR3 is CASSQGSPSNTEAFF. CDR3 DNA sequence: TGTGCCAGTAGTCAGGGCAGCCCTTCGAACACTGAAGCTTTCTTT. V is TRBV19 and J is TRBJ1-1; a weak D match, TRBD1 (5 bases). CDR1 is LNHDA, CDR2 SQIVND, per germline (reference sequence). The CDR3 has 15 residues. V dropped 5 bases and J dropped 1 base, with 14 bases sitting between them.

This chain uses TRBV9 with TRBJ2-5; 11 nucleotides match TRBD2. The CDR3 is made up of 18 amino acids. The germline gives CDR1 SGDLS, CDR2 YYNGEE. J gave up 5 bases and V 0 bases, and 12 bases lay outside the gene matches. Here the CDR3 reads CASSVDPTSGSTGETQYF. The CDR3 DNA sequence: TGTGCCAGCAGCGTAGACCCCACTAGCGGGAGTACTGGGGAGACCCAGTACTTC.

The rearrangement links TRBV5-5 to TRBJ1-2; 8 nucleotides align to TRBD1. V was pared by 4 bases and J by 10 bases, with 9 bases of the junction left unmatched. This CDR3 has 13 residues. Germline V gives CDR1 SGHKS, CDR2 YYEKEE (reference sequence). The CDR3 region has the DNA TGTGCCAGCAGCACCGAGACAGGGGCTGACTACACCTTC. As protein: CASSTETGADYTF.